Sequencing of this TCR beta chain was carried out in a study of identical twins. TCRdb recomputed calls from the 5' RACE reads with MiXCR, one row per CDR3 protein. The sample lists around 220,000 distinct CDR3 sequences, over 12% seen once, with 8.8% in the top ten. In this sample, this clonotype turned up a few times. Sequencing was performed on memory (CD45RO+) T cells sorted from blood. The sequence was collected from a young woman in good health.

For the CDR3, the DNA is TGTGCCAGCAGTTTAGCGGTTCTTGACAGGGACTATGGCTACACCTTC. Protein product: CASSLAVLDRDYGYTF. The rearrangement uses TRBV12-3 or TRBV12-4 and TRBJ1-2, with 7 bases that match TRBD1. J lost 3 bases, V lost 0 bases, and 7 bases had no gene match. This CDR3 region has 16 residues.